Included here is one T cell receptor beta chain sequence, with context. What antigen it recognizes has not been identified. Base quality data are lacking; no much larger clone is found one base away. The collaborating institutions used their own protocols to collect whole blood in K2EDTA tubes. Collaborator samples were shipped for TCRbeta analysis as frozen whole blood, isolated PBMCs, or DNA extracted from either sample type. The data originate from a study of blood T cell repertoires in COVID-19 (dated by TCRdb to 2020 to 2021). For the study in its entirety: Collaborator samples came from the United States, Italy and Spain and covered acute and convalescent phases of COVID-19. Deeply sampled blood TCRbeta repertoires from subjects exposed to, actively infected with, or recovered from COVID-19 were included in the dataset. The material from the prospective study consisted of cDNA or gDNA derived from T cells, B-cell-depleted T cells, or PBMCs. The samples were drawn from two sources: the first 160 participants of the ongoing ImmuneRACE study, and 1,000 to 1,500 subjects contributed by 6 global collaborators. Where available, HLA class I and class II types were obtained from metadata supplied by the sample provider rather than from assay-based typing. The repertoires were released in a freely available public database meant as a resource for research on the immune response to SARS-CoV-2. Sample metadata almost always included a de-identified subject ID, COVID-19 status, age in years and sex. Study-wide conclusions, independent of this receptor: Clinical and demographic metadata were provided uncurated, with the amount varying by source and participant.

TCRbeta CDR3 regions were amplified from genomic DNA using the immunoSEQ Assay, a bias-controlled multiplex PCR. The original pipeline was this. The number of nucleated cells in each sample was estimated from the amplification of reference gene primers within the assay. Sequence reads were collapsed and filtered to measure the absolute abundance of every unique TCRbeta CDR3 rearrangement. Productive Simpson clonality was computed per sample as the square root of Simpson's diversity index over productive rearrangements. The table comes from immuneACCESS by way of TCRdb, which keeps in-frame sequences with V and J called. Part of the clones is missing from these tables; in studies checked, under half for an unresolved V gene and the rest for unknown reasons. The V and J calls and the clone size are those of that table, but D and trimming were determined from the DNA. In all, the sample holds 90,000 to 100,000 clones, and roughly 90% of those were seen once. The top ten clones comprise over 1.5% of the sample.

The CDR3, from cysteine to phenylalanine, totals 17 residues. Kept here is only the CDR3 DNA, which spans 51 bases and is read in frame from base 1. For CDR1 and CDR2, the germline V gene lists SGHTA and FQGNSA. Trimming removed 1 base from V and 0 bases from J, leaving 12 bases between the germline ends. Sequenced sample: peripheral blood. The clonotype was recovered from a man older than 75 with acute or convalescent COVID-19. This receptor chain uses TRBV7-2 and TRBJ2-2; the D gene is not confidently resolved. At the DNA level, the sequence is TGTGCCAGCAGCTTAGGCCCGAGGCTGTCGAACACCGGGGAGCTGTTTTTT. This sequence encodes CASSLGPRLSNTGELFF. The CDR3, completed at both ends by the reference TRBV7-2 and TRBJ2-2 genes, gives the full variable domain GAGVSQSPSNKVTEKGKDVELRCDPISGHTALYWYRQSLGQGLEFLIYFQGNSAPDKSGLPSDRFSAERTGGSVSTLTIQRTQQEDSAVYLCASSLGPRLSNTGELFFGEGSRLTVL.